One sample yielded the 19 T cell receptor beta chains listed below, sequenced in a study of identical twins. A single record per CDR3 protein comes from TCRdb applying MiXCR to the 5' RACE reads. The table has about 250,000 distinct CDR3 sequences, over 11% seen once. The specimen sequenced was memory (CD45RO+) T cells sorted from blood. The receptors shown here come from a woman in her late teens or twenties in good health.

J is TRBJ1-5 and V is TRBV4-2; 9 bases line up with TRBD1. Germline CDR1 and CDR2: LGHNA and YNFKEQ. The CDR3 spans 15 residues. With 3 bases clipped from V and 5 bases from J, the junction kept 5 bases outside the gene matches. In DNA form, the CDR3 reads TGTGCCAGCAGCCAGGCCGGGACAGGGCATCAGCCCCAGCATTTT. Its protein product is CASSQAGTGHQPQHF.

This clonotype was counted between two and nine times. The chain links TRBV2 to TRBJ1-1; a possible D gene is TRBD1 (5 bases). The V end was cut by 4 bases, the J end by 7 bases, with 16 bases between. Germline-derived CDR1 and CDR2 are SNHLY and FYNNEI. The CDR3 covers 14 residues. This chain's CDR3 is CASSGMSRDLEAFF. CDR3 nucleotides: TGTGCCAGCAGTGGAATGAGCCGGGACCTTGAAGCTTTCTTT. Supplemented by reference TRBV2 and TRBJ1-1, the full variable domain reads EPEVTQTPSHQVTQMGQEVILRCVPISNHLYFYWYRQILGQKVEFLVSFYNNEISEKSEIFDDQFSVERPDGSNFTLKIRSTKLEDSAMYFCASSGMSRDLEAFFGQGTRLTVV.

This clonotype was seen only a few times. A much larger clonotype is one base distant, so this may be a read error. The CDR3 DNA is TGTGCCAGCAGTTACTCGGACACCTCCTACGAGCAGTACTTC. This encodes CASSYSDTSYEQYF. The chain has TRBV6-5 and TRBJ2-7; tentative D call: TRBD1 (5 bases). This CDR3 is built from 14 residues. From germline, CDR1 is MNHEY and CDR2 SVGAGI. V was clipped by 0 bases and J by 0 bases, with 6 bases between them.

This clonotype was observed a few times. V and J are TRBV11-2 and TRBJ2-1; 7 positions agree with TRBD2. CDR1 is SGHAT and CDR2 is FQNNGV in the germline V gene. CDR3 size: 16 residues. Germline trimming cut 2 bases from V and 4 bases from J; bases unmatched to any gene: 8. Written as DNA, the CDR3 is TGTGCCAGCAGCTTAAGGCTAGCGGATCTATACAATGAGCAGTTCTTC. Residues: CASSLRLADLYNEQFF.

The chain couples TRBV29-1 to TRBJ2-1, with 9 bases that match TRBD1. Germline V lookup: CDR1 SQVTM, CDR2 ANQGSEA. Unmatched junction bases numbered 5, after V lost 4 bases and J lost 1 base. The CDR3 covers 15 residues. CDR3 in DNA: TGCAGCGTTGGAGGGACAGGGAGTTCCTACAATGAGCAGTTCTTC. Translation gives CSVGGTGSSYNEQFF.

Many counts were recorded for this clonotype. The rearrangement joins TRBV5-6 to TRBJ1-2; 9 bases agree with TRBD1. Germline trimming cut 4 bases from V and 8 bases from J; bases unmatched to any gene: 9. The CDR3 runs 14 residues. The germline V gene encodes CDR1 SGHDT and CDR2 YYEEEE. The CDR3 protein is CASSLRTGAKGYTF. CDR3 sequence (DNA): TGTGCCAGCAGCCTGCGGACAGGGGCAAAGGGCTACACCTTC.

Only a few counts were recorded for this clonotype. The gene calls are TRBV25-1 and TRBJ1-1, with 7 bases identical to TRBD1. V shed 3 bases and J 0 bases; nucleotides not matched to a gene: 7. Germline V lookup: CDR1 MGHDK, CDR2 SYGVNS. There are 16 residues in the CDR3. The CDR3 reads CASSDSYGTVNTEAFF. CDR3 bases: TGTGCCAGCAGTGATTCCTACGGGACAGTGAACACTGAAGCTTTCTTT.

This clonotype was counted a few times. The chain carries TRBV14 and TRBJ2-5, with 8 bases lining up with TRBD2. The CDR3 contains 13 residues. With 2 bases clipped from V and 4 bases from J, the junction kept 0 bases outside the gene matches. CDR1 SGHDN and CDR2 FVKESK come from the germline V gene. DNA for the CDR3: TGTGCCAGCAGCCAACGGGGGGGAGAGACCCAGTACTTC. Its protein is CASSQRGGETQYF.

This clonotype occurred a few times. This chain joins TRBV29-1 and TRBJ2-5; maybe TRBD2 (6 bases). The germline V gene encodes CDR1 SQVTM and CDR2 ANQGSEA. This CDR3 comprises 13 residues. The germline V and J ends were trimmed by 5 bases and 1 base, with 11 bases remaining between them. The CDR3 coding sequence is TGCAGCGTTCGGGTGGGGGGCCAAGAGACCCAGTACTTC. Translation gives CSVRVGGQETQYF.

Many counts were recorded for this clonotype. This chain links TRBV12-3 or TRBV12-4 with TRBJ2-6; no clear D gene. The CDR3 is made up of 13 amino acids. V was shortened by 7 bases and J by 6 bases, with 10 bases between the two germline ends. The CDR3: CASTSQLANVLTF. The CDR3 DNA reads as TGTGCCAGCACCTCACAGTTGGCCAACGTCCTGACTTTC.

At least ten counts were recorded for this clonotype. This rearrangement joins TRBV29-1 to TRBJ2-1, with D hard to call. The CDR3 consists of 12 residues. Trimming shortened V by 1 base and J by 9 bases, and 10 bases separated the two germline ends. Germline lookup yields CDR1 SQVTM and CDR2 ANQGSEA. This CDR3 reads CSVEVQVGEQFF. The CDR3 DNA reads TGCAGCGTTGAAGTCCAGGTGGGTGAGCAGTTCTTC.

This clonotype was detected a few times. The J gene is TRBJ2-7, the V gene TRBV7-2; D ambiguous. The V end was cut by 2 bases, the J end by 4 bases, with 9 bases between. CDR1 and CDR2 (germline): SGHTA, FQGNSA. This CDR3 comprises 13 residues. CDR3 coding DNA: TGTGCCAGCAGCTTAAGTACAGCATACGAGCAGTACTTC. The encoded protein is CASSLSTAYEQYF.

Many counts were recorded for this clonotype. The V call is TRBV10-3, the J call TRBJ2-2; TRBD2 is a possible D gene (5 bases). Germline V gives CDR1 ENHRY, CDR2 SYGVKD. The CDR3 contains 13 residues. V lost 8 bases, J lost 2 bases, and 9 bases lay in between. This CDR3 is CAISSPNTGELFF. The DNA for the CDR3 is TGTGCCATCTCTAGCCCCAACACCGGGGAGCTGTTTTTT.

The chain combines TRBV7-3 with TRBJ2-3; 10 nucleotides match TRBD2. Germline V lookup: CDR1 SGHTA, CDR2 FQGTGA. This CDR3 has 15 amino acids. V was pared by 3 bases and J by 6 bases, with 6 bases of the junction left unmatched. In DNA form, the CDR3 reads TGTGCCAGCAGCTTTAGCGGGGGGTCGGGGGATACGCAGTATTTT. This encodes CASSFSGGSGDTQYF.

The chain joins TRBV5-1 to TRBJ2-5; perhaps TRBD2 as D (6 bases). This CDR3 region has 14 residues. Trimming shortened V by 4 bases and J by 2 bases, and 12 bases separated the two germline ends. CDR1 and CDR2 from the germline V gene are SGHRS and YFSETQ. The CDR3 DNA is TGCGCCAGCAGCACGGGGACTGGACAAGAGACCCAGTACTTC. Its translation: CASSTGTGQETQYF. The complete variable domain, with remaining parts taken from reference TRBV5-1 and TRBJ2-5, reads KAGVTQTPRYLIKTRGQQVTLSCSPISGHRSVSWYQQTPGQGLQFLFEYFSETQRNKGNFPGRFSGRQFSNSRSEMNVSTLELGDSALYLCASSTGTGQETQYFGPGTRLLVL.

This clonotype was recorded a few times. The chain is built from TRBV5-5 and TRBJ2-5; 7 bases are shared with TRBD1. The length of the CDR3 is 14 residues. With V trimmed by 2 bases and J by 2 bases, 3 bases remained unmatched. The germline V gene encodes CDR1 SGHKS and CDR2 YYEKEE (reference sequence). The CDR3, as DNA: TGTGCCAGCAGCTTTGGACAGGTGCAAGAGACCCAGTACTTC. Protein: CASSFGQVQETQYF.

The V call is TRBV12-3 or TRBV12-4, the J call TRBJ2-6, with D perhaps matching TRBD1 (5 bases). Trimming stripped 6 bases from V and 4 bases from J, with 16 bases between. The length of the CDR3 is 16 residues. CDR3 sequence (DNA): TGTGCCAGCAGACGGGCCACAGGTACCGGGGCCAACGTCCTGACTTTC. Protein product: CASRRATGTGANVLTF.

V and J are TRBV20-1 and TRBJ1-5; D might be TRBD1 (5 bases). The CDR3 runs 14 residues. Germline CDR1 and CDR2: DFQATT and SNEGSKA (reference sequence). The ends were cut back, 4 bases at V and 4 bases at J, with 14 bases in the middle. Here the CDR3 DNA reads TGCAGTGCTACAAGGGGCCGTCAAAATCAGCCCCAGCATTTT. Amino acids: CSATRGRQNQPQHF.

The V and J genes are TRBV6-1 and TRBJ2-1; D is perhaps TRBD2 (5 bases). This CDR3 is built from 18 residues. V shed 0 bases and J shed 7 bases, with 22 bases lying between them. Germline CDR1 and CDR2: MNHNS and SASEGT. CDR3: CASSEAFLDLVSGNEQFF. The CDR3 bases are TGTGCCAGCAGTGAAGCGTTCCTAGATCTTGTTTCGGGGAATGAGCAGTTCTTC.